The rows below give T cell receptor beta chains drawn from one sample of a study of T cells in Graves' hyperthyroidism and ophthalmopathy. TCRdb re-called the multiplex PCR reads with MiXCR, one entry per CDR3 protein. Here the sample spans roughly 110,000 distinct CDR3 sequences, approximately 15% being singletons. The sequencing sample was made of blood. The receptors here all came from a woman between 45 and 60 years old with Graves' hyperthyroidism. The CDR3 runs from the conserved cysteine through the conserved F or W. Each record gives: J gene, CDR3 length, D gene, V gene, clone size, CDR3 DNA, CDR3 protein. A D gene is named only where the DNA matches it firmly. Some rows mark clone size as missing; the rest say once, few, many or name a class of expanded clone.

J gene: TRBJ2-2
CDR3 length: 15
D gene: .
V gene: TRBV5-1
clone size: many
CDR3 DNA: TGCGCCAGCAGCTTGGAGGCTACCAACACCGGGGAGCTGTTTTTT
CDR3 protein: CASSLEATNTGELFF

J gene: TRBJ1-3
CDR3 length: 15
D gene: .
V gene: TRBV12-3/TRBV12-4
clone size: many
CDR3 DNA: TGTGCCAGCAGTATACCCCAGGGGCCCGGAAACACCATATATTTT
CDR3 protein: CASSIPQGPGNTIYF

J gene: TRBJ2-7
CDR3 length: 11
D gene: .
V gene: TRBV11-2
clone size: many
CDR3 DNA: TGTGCCAGCAGCTACGACAACGAGCAGTACTTC
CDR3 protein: CASSYDNEQYF

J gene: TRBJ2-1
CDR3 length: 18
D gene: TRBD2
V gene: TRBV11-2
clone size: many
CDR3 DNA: TGTGCCAGCAGCTTATTGGGACTAGCGGGAGAAGCCCACAATGAGCAGTTCTTC
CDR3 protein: CASSLLGLAGEAHNEQFF

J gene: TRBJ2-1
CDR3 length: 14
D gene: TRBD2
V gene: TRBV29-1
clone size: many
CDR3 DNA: TGCAGCGTTCTGGGACTAGCGGGAGAGAATGAGCAGTTCTTC
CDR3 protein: CSVLGLAGENEQFF

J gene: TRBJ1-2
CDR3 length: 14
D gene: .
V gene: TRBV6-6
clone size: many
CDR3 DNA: TGTGCCAGCAGTTACTCGACCGGAGCCTATGGCTACACCTTC
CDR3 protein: CASSYSTGAYGYTF

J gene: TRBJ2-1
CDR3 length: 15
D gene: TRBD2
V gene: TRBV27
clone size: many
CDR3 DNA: TGTGCCAGCAGTAGAGCTAGCGGCTCCTACAATGAGCAGTTCTTC
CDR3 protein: CASSRASGSYNEQFF

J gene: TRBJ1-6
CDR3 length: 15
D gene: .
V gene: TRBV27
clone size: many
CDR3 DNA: TGTGCCAGCAGTTTTGAGAAGGGAGGGTTTTCACCCCTCCACTTT
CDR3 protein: CASSFEKGGFSPLHF

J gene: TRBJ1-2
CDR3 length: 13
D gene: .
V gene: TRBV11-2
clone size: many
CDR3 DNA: TGTGCCAGCAGCTTAGTCACTATCTATGGCTACACCTTC
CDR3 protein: CASSLVTIYGYTF

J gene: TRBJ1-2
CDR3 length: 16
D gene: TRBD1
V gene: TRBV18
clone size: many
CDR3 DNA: TGTGCCAGCTCACCGGACGGGACAGGGGATAGGGATGGCTACACCTTC
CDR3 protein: CASSPDGTGDRDGYTF

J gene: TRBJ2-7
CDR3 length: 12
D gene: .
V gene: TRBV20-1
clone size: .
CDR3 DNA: TGCAGTGCCACTACAGGGACCTACGAGCAGTACTTC
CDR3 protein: CSATTGTYEQYF

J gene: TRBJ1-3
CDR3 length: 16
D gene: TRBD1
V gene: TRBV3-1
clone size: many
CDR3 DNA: TGTGCCAGCAGCCCCGGGACAGACTTCTCTGGAAACACCATATATTTT
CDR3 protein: CASSPGTDFSGNTIYF

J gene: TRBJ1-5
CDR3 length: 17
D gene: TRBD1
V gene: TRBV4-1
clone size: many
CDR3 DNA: TGCGCCAGCAGCCAAGAAGGGGGTGGACAGGGGGATCAGCCCCAGCATTTT
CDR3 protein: CASSQEGGGQGDQPQHF

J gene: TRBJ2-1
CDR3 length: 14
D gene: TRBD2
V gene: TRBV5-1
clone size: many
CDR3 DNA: TGCGCCAGCACCCATATAGCGGGGAGTAATGAGCAGTTCTTC
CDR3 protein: CASTHIAGSNEQFF

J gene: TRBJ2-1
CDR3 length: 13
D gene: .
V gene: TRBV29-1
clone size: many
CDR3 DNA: TGCAGCGCCCTCGCCAGGGGAGGGAATGAGCAGTTCTTC
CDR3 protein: CSALARGGNEQFF

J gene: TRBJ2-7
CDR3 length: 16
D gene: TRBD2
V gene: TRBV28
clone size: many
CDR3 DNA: TGTGCCAGCAGCACCACGTGGCGGGAGATTGATTTCGAGCAGTACTTC
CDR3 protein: CASSTTWREIDFEQYF

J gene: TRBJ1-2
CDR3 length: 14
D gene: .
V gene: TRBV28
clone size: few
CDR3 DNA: TGTGCCAGCAGTTTAGCGAGATCTAACTATGGCTACACCTTC
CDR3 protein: CASSLARSNYGYTF

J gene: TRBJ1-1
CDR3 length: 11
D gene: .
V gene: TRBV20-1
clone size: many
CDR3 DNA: TGCAGTGGTACCCCTGGCACTGAAGCTTTCTTT
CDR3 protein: CSGTPGTEAFF

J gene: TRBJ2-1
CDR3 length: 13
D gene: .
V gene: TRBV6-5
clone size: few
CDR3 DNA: TGTGCCAGCAGTTACGGCATGGGAAATGAGCAGTTCTTC
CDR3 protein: CASSYGMGNEQFF

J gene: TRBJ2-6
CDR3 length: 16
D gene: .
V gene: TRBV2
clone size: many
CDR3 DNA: TGTGCCAGCAGTGTCGAGGGGTTCGTTGGGGCCAACGTCCTGACTTTC
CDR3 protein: CASSVEGFVGANVLTF

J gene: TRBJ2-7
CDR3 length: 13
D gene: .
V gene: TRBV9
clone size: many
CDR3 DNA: TGTGCCAGCAGCGTAGCCGAAAACTACGAGCAGTACTTC
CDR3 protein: CASSVAENYEQYF

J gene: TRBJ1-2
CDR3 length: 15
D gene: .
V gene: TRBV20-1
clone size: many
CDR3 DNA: TGCAGTGCTAGAGGCCACGACAGTTTTAACTATGGCTACACCTTC
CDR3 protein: CSARGHDSFNYGYTF

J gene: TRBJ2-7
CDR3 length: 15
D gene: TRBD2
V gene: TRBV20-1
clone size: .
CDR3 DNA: TGCAGTGCTAGAGATCTTGAGCGGGAGGCCCCAGAGCAGTACTTC
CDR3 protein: CSARDLEREAPEQYF

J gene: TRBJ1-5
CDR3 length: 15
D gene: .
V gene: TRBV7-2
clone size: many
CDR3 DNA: TGTGCCAGCAGCTCCCCGCTGGCAAGCAATCAGCCCCAGCATTTT
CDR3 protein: CASSSPLASNQPQHF

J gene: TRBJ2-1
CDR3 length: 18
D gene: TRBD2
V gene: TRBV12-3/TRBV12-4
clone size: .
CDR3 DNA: TGTGCCAGCACCGAATCCCCGGGACTAGCGGGAATCTACAATGAGCAGTTCTTC
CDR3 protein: CASTESPGLAGIYNEQFF

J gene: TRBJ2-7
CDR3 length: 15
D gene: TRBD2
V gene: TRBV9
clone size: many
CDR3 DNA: TGTGCCAGCAGCGTAGCGGGGACTAGCGGCTACGAGCAGTACTTC
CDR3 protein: CASSVAGTSGYEQYF

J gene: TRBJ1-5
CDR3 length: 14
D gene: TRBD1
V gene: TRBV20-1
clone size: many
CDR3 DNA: TGCAGTGCCGAAGGACAGGGAGGTAATCAGCCCCAGCATTTT
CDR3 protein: CSAEGQGGNQPQHF

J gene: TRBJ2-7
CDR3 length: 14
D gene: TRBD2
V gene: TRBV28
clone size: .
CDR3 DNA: TGTGCCAGCAGTCCAGGACTAGGAGCCTACGGGCAGTACTTC
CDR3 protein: CASSPGLGAYGQYF

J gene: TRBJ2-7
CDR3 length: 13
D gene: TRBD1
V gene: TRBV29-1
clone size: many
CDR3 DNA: TGCAGCGTAAACGGGGACAGGTCACGCGAGCAGTACTTC
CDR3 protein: CSVNGDRSREQYF

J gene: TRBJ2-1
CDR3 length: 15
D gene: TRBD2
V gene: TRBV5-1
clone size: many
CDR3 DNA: TGCGCCAGCAGCTTTGCGTGGGGGGGCTACAATGAGCAGTTCTTC
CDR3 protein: CASSFAWGGYNEQFF

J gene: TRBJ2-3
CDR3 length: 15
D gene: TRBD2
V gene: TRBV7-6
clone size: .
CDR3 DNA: TGTGCCAGCAGCTGGACTAGCGGGAGTGCAGATACGCAGTATTTT
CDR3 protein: CASSWTSGSADTQYF

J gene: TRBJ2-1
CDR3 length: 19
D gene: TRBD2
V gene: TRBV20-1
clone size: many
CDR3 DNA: TGCAGTGCCGCAAGCGGGAGGGCCGGTGTGGGCCGCCCCTACAATGAGCAGTTCTTC
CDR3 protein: CSAASGRAGVGRPYNEQFF

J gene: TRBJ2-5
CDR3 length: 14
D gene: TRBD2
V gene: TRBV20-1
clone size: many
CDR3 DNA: TGCAGTGCCCCCGGGACTAGCGGGAAAGAGACCCAGTACTTC
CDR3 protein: CSAPGTSGKETQYF

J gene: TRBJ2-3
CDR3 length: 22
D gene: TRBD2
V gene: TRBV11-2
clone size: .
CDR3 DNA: TGTGCCAGCAGCTTAGTAAGGCTAACCCGGACTAGCGGGACCGGGAGCACAGATACGCAGTATTTT
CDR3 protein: CASSLVRLTRTSGTGSTDTQYF

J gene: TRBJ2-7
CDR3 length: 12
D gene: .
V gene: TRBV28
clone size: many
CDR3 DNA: TGTGCCAGCAGTTTGGGTCGTGGGATGCAGTACTTC
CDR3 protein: CASSLGRGMQYF

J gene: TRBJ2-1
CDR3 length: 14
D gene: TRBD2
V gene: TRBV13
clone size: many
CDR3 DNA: TGTGCCAGCAGCCTCCGGGCGGGAGTCAATGAGCAGTTCTTC
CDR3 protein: CASSLRAGVNEQFF

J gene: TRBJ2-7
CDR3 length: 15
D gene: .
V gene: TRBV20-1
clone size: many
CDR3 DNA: TGCAGTGCTAGAGAGAATTTGGCGCTCTCCTACGAGCAGTACTTC
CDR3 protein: CSARENLALSYEQYF

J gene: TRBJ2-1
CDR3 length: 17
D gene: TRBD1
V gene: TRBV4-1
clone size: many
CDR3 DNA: TGCGCCAGCAGCCAGACCTGGACAGGGGGTTACTACAATGAGCAGTTCTTC
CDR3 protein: CASSQTWTGGYYNEQFF

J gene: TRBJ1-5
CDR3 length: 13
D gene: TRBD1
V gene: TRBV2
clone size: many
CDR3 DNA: TGTGCCAGCAGAGAGACAGGGCCTCAGCCCCAGCATTTT
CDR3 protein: CASRETGPQPQHF

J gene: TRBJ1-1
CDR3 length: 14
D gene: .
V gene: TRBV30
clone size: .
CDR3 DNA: TGTGCCTTCAAATGGGGGGGCCGGAACACTGAAGCTTTCTTT
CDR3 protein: CAFKWGGRNTEAFF

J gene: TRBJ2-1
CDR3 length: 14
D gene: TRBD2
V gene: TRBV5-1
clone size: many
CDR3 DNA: TGCGCCAGCAGCGATAGCGGGACCTACAATGAGCAGTTCTTC
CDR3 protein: CASSDSGTYNEQFF

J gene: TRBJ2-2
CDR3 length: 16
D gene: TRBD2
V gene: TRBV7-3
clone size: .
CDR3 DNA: TGTGCCAGCAGCTTAGGGGGACTAGCGGGAGCCGGGGAGCTGTTTTTT
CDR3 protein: CASSLGGLAGAGELFF

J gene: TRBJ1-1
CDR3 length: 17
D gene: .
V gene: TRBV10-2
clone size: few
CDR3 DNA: TGCGCCAGCAGTGAGGGGACCCGGGGCCAGGAGAACACTGAAGCTTTCTTT
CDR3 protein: CASSEGTRGQENTEAFF

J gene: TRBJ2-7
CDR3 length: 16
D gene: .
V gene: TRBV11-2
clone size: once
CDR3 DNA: TGTGCCAGCAGCTTAGATCTGGGCAGGGTGGTCTCCGAGCAGTACTTC
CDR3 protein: CASSLDLGRVVSEQYF

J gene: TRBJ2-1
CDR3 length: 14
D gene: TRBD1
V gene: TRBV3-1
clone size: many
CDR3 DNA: TGTGCCAGCAGGGGACAGGGGGCGGTCAATGAGCAGTTCTTC
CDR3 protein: CASRGQGAVNEQFF

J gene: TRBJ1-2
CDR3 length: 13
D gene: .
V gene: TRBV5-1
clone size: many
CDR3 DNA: TGCGCCAGCAGCTCGGATCGCCACTATGGCTACACCTTC
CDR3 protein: CASSSDRHYGYTF

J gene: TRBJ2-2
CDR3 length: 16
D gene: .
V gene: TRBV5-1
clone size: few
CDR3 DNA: TGCGCCAGCAGCTTGTCTGGGGCAGGGCTGAGCGGGGAGCTGTTTTTT
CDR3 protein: CASSLSGAGLSGELFF

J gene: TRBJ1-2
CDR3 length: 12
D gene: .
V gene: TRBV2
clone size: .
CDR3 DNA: TGTGCCAGCAGTCGAGGGACCGCGGGCTACACCTTC
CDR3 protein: CASSRGTAGYTF

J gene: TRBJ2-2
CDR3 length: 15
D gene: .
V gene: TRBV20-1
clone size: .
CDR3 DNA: TGCAGTGCTAGAGATAGCGCAAGTGACACCGGGGAGCTGTTTTTT
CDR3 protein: CSARDSASDTGELFF

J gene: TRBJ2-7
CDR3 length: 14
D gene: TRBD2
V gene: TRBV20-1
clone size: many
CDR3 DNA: TGCAGTGCTAGAGGTAGCGGGAACGCCTACGAGCAGTACTTC
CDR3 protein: CSARGSGNAYEQYF

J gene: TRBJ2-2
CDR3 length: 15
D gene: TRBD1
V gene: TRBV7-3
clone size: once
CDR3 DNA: TGTGCCAGCAGCCCGGACAGGGGTACGTCCGGGGAGCTGTTTTTT
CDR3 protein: CASSPDRGTSGELFF

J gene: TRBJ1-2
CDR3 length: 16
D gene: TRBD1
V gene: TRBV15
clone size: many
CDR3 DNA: TGTGCCACCAGCAGAGCACCGGACAGGGCCCTCTATGGCTACACCTTC
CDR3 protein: CATSRAPDRALYGYTF